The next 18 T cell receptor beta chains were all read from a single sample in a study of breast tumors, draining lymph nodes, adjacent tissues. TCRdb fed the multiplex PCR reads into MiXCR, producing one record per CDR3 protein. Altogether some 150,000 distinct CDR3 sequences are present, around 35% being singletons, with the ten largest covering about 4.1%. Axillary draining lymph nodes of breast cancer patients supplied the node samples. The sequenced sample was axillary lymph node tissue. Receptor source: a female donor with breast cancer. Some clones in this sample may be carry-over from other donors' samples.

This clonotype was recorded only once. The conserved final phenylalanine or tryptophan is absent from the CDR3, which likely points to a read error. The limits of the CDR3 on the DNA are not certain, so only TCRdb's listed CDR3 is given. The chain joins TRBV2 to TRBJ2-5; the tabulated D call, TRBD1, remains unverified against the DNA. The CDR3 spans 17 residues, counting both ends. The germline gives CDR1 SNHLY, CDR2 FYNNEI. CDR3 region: CASSAGQGRGYGYTFGS.

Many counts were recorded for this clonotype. The CDR3 spells CASSTATGLNNSPLHF. The CDR3 nucleotides read TGTGCCAGTAGTACAGCGACAGGGCTAAATAATTCACCCCTCCACTTT. The rearrangement uses TRBV19 and TRBJ1-6; 7 bases agree with TRBD1. The CDR3 consists of 16 residues. Trimming took 4 bases from V and 5 from J; bases not matched to a gene: 8. CDR1 and CDR2 from the germline V gene are LNHDA and SQIVND (reference sequence).

The chain's CDR3 is CASSGYTYGYTF. For the CDR3, the DNA is TGTGCCAGCAGCGGCTACACCTATGGCTACACCTTC. V is TRBV7-3 and J is TRBJ1-2; D not certain. Germline-derived CDR1 and CDR2 are SGHTA and FQGTGA. The CDR3 is 12 amino acids. Deletions cut 5 bases from V and 4 bases from J, with 8 bases between.

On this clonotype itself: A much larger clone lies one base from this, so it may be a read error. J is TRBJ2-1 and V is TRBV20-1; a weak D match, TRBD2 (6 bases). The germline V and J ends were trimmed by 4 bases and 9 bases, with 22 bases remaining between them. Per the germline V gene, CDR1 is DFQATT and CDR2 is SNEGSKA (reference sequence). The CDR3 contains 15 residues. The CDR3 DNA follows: TGCAGTGCTATAATAGCGGCGGCTAGGTCGGCTGAGCAGTTCTTC. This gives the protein CSAIIAAARSAEQFF.

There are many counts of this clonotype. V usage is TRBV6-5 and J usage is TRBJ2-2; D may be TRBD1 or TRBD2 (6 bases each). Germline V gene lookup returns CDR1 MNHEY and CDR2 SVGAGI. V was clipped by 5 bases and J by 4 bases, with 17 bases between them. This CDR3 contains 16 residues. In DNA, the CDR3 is TGTGCCAGCAGTACCCAGGGGTGGCGGGGCACCGGGGAGCTGTTTTTT. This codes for CASSTQGWRGTGELFF.

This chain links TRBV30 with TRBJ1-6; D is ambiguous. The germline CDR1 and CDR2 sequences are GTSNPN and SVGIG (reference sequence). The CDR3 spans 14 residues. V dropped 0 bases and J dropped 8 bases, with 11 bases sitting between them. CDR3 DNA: TGTGCCTGGAGTGTACCGGTGGGGTATTCACCCCTCCACTTT. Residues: CAWSVPVGYSPLHF.

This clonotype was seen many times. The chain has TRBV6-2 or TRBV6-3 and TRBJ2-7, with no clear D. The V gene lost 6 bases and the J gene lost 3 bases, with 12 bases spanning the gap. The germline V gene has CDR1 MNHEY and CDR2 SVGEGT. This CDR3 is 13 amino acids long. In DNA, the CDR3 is TGTGCCAGCAGATTAACCGGGCTCTACGAGCAGTACTTC. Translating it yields CASRLTGLYEQYF.

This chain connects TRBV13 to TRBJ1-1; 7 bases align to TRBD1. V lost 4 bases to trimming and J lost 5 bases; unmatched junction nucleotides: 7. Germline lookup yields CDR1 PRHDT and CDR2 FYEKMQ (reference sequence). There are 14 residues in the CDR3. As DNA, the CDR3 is TGTGCCAGCAGCTCTAGGGGGCTGGGGACTGAAGCTTTCTTT. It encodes CASSSRGLGTEAFF. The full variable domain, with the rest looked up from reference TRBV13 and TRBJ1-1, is AAGVIQSPRHLIKEKRETATLKCYPIPRHDTVYWYQQGPGQDPQFLISFYEKMQSDKGSIPDRFSAQQFSDYHSELNMSSLELGDSALYFCASSSRGLGTEAFFGQGTRLTVV.

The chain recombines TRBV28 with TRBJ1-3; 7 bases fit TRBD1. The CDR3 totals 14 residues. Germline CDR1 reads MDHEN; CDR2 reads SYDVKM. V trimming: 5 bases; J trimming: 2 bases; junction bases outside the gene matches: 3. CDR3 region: CASSPTGTGNTIYF. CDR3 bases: TGTGCCAGCAGTCCGACAGGGACTGGAAACACCATATATTTT.

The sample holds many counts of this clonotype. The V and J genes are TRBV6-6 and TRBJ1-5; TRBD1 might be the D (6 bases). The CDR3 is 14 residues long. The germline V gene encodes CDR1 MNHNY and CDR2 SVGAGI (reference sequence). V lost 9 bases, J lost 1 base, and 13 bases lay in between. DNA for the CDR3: TGTGCCAGTGTGGGGACATCAAGCAATCAGCCCCAGCATTTT. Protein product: CASVGTSSNQPQHF.

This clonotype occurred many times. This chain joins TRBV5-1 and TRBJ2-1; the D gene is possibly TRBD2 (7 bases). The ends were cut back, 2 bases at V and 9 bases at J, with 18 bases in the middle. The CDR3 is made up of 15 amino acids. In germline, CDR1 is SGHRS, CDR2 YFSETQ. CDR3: CASSLVDGGRGEQFF. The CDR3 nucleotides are TGCGCCAGCAGCTTAGTTGACGGGGGGCGGGGTGAGCAGTTCTTC.

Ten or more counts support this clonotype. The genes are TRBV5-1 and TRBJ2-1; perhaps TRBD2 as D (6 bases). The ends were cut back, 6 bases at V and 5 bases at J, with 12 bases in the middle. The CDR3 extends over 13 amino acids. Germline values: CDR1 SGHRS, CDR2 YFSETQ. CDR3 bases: TGCGCCAGCACCCGTAGCGGACACAATGAGCAGTTCTTC. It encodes CASTRSGHNEQFF. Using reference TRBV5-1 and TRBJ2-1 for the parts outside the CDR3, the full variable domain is KAGVTQTPRYLIKTRGQQVTLSCSPISGHRSVSWYQQTPGQGLQFLFEYFSETQRNKGNFPGRFSGRQFSNSRSEMNVSTLELGDSALYLCASTRSGHNEQFFGPGTRLTVL.

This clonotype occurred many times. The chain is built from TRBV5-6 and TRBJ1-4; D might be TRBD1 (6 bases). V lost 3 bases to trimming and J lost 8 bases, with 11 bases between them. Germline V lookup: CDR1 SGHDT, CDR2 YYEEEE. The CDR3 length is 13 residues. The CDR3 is CASSSQTGEKLFF. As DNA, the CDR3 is TGTGCCAGCAGCTCGCAGACAGGAGAAAAACTGTTTTTT.

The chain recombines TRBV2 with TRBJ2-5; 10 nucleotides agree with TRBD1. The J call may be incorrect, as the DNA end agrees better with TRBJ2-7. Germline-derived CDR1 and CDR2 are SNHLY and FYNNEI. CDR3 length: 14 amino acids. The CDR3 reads CASRKSTGGGEQYF. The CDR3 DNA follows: TGTGCCAGCAGGAAATCGACAGGGGGCGGCGAGCAGTACTTC.

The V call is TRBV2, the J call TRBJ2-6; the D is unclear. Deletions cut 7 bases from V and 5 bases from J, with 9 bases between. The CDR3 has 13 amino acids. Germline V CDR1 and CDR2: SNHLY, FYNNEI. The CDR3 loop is CASMTNRANVLTF. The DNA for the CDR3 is TGTGCCAGCATGACGAACAGGGCCAACGTCCTGACTTTC. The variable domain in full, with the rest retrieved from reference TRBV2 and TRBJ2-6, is EPEVTQTPSHQVTQMGQEVILRCVPISNHLYFYWYRQILGQKVEFLVSFYNNEISEKSEIFDDQFSVERPDGSNFTLKIRSTKLEDSAMYFCASMTNRANVLTFGAGSRLTVL.

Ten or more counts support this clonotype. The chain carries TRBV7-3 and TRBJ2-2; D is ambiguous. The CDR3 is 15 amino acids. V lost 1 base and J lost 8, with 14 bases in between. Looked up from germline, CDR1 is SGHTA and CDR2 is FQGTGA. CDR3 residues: CASSLIGGSGGELFF. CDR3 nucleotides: TGTGCCAGCAGCTTAATCGGCGGCTCGGGTGGGGAGCTGTTTTTT.

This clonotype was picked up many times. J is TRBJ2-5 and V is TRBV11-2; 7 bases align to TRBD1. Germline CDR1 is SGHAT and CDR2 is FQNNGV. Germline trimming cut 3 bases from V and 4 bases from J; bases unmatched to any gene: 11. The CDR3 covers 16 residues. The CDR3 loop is CASSLGARGKGETQYF. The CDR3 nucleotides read TGTGCCAGCAGCTTGGGGGCCAGGGGGAAGGGAGAGACCCAGTACTTC.

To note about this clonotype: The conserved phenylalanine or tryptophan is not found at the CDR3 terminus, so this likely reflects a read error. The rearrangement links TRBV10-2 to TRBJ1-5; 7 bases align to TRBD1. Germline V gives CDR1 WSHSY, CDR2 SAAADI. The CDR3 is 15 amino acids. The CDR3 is CASRAGTVSSQPQHL. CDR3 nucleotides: TGCGCCAGCAGGGCCGGGACAGTTAGCAGTCAGCCCCAGCATCTT.